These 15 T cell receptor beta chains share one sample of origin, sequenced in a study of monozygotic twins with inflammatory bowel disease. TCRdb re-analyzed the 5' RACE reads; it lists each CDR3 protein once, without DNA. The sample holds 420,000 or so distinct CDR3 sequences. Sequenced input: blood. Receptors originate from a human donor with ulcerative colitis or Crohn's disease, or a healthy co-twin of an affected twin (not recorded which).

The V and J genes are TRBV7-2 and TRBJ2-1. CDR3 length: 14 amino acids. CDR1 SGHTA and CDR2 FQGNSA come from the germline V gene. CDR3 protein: CASSLAVQHNEQFF. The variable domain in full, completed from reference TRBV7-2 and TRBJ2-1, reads GAGVSQSPSNKVTEKGKDVELRCDPISGHTALYWYRQSLGQGLEFLIYFQGNSAPDKSGLPSDRFSAERTGGSVSTLTIQRTQQEDSAVYLCASSLAVQHNEQFFGPGTRLTVL.

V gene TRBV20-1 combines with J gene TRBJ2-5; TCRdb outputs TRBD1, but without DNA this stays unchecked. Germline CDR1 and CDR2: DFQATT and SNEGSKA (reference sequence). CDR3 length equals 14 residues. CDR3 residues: CSARGLGGQETQYF.

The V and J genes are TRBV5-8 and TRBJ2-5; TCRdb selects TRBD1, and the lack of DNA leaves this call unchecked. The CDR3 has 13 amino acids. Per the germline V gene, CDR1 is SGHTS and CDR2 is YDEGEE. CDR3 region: CASTKDSQETQYF. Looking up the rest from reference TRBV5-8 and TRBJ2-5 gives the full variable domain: EAGVTQSPTHLIKTRGQQATLRCSPISGHTSVYWYQQALGLGLQFLLWYDEGEERNRGNFPPRFSGRQFPNYSSELNVNALELEDSALYLCASTKDSQETQYFGPGTRLLVL.

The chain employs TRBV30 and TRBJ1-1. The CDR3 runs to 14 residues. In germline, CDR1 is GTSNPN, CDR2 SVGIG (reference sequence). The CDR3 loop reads CAWRGDILNTEAFF.

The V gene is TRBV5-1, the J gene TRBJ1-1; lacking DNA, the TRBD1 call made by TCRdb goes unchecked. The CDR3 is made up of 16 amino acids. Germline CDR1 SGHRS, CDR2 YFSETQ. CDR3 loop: CASSKGEIPMNTEAFF.

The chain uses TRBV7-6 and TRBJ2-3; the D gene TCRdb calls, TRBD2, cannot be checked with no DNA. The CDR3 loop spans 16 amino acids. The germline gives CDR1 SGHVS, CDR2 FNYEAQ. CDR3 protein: CASSSPTSGHTDTQYF.

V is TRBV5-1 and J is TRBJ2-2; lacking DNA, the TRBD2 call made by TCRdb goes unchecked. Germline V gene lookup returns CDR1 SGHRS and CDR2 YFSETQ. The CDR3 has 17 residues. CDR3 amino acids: CASSTGTSGLTTGELFF.

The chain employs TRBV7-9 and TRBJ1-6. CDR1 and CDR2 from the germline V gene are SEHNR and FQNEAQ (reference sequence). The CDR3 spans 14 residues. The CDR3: CASSLDKTGSPLHF.

The CDR3 here is CASSTGLAGVNNEQFF. The chain recombines TRBV5-1 with TRBJ2-1; TCRdb selects TRBD2, and the lack of DNA leaves this call unchecked. Germline V gives CDR1 SGHRS, CDR2 YFSETQ. CDR3 length equals 16 residues. The full variable domain, completed using reference TRBV5-1 and TRBJ2-1, is KAGVTQTPRYLIKTRGQQVTLSCSPISGHRSVSWYQQTPGQGLQFLFEYFSETQRNKGNFPGRFSGRQFSNSRSEMNVSTLELGDSALYLCASSTGLAGVNNEQFFGPGTRLTVL.

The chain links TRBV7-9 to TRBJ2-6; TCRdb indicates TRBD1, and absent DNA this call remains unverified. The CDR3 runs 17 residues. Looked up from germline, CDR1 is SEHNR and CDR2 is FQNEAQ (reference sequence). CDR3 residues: CASSSVPGNPGANVLTF.

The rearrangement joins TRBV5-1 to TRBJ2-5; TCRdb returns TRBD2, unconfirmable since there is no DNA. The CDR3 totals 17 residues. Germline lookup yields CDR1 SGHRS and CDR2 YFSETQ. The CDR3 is CASSLGPAGVLQETQYF.

The CDR3 sequence is CASSPTQGDYNEQFF. The J gene is TRBJ2-1, the V gene TRBV6-1; the D gene TCRdb calls, TRBD1, cannot be checked with no DNA. Germline CDR1 reads MNHNS; CDR2 reads SASEGT. The CDR3 runs to 15 residues.

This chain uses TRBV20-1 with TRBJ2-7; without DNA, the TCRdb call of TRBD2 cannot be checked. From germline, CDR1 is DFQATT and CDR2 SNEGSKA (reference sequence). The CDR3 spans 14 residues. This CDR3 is CSARVGSRMGEQYF.

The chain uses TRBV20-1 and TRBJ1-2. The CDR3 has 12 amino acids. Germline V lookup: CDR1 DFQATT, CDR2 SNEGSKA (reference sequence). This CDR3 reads CSARGTDYGYTF.

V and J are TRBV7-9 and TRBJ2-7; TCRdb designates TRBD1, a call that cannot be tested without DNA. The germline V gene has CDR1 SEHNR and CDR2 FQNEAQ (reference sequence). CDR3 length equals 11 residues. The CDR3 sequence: CASSLEGGFDF.